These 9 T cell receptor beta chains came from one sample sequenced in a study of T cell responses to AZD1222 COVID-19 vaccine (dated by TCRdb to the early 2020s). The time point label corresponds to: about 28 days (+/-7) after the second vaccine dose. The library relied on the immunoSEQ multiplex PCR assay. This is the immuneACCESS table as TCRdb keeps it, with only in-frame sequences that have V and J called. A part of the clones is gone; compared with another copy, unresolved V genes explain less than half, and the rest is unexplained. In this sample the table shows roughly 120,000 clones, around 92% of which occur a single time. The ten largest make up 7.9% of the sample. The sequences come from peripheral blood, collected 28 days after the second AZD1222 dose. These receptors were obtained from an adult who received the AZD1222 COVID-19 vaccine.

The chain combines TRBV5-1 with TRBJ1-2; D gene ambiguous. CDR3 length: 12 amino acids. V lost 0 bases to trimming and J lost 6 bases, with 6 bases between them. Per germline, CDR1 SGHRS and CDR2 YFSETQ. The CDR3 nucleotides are TGCGCCAGCAGCTTGGGTCAGGATGGCTACACCTTC. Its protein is CASSLGQDGYTF.

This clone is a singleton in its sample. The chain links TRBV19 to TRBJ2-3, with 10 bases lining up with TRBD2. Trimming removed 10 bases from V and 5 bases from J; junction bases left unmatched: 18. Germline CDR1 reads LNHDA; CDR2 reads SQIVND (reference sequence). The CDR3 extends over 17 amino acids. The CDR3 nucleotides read TGTGCCACAGCCGACCAACAGCGGGGGGGCCCCCGAGATACGCAGTATTTT. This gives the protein CATADQQRGGPRDTQYF.

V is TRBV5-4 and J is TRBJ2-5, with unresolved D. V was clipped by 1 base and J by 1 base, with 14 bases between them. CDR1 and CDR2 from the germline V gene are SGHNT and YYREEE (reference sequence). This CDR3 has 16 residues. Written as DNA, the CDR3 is TGTGCCAGCAGCTTGATGATTGGCCCGGTCCAAGAGACCCAGTACTTC. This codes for CASSLMIGPVQETQYF.

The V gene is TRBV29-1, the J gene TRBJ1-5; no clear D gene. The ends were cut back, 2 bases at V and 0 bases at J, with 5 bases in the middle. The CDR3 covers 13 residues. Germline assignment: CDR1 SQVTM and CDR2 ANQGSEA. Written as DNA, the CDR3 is TGCAGCGTTGAACTAAATAGCAATCAGCCCCAGCATTTT. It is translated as CSVELNSNQPQHF.

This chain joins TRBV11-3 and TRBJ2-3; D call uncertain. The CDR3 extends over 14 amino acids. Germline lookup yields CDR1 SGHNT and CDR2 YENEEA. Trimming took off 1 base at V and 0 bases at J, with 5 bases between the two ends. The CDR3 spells CASSLGSSTDTQYF. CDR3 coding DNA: TGTGCCAGCAGCTTAGGTTCGAGCACAGATACGCAGTATTTT.

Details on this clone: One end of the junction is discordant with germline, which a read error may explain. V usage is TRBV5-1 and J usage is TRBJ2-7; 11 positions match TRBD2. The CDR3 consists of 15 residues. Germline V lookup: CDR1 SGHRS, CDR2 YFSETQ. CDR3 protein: CASSSGLAAPYAQYF. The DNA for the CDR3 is TGCGCCAGCAGCTCGGGACTAGCGGCACCTTACGCGCAGTACTTC.

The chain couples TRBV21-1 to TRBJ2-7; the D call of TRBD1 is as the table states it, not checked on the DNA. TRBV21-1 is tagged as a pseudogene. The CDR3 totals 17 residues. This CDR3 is CASSKEGSQGIAYEQYF. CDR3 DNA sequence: TGTGCCAGCAGCAAAGAAGGGTCCCAGGGTATAGCCTACGAGCAGTACTTC.

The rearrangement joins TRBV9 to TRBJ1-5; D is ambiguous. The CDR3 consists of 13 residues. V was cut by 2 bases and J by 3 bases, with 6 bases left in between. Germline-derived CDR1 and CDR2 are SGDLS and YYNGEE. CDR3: CASSVTDNQPQHF. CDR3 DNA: TGTGCCAGCAGCGTCACAGACAATCAGCCCCAGCATTTT.

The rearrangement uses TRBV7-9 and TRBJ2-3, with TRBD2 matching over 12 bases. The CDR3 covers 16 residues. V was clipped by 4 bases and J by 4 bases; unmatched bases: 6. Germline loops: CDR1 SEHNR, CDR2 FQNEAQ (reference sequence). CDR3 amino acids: CASSSRLAGAADTQYF. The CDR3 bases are TGTGCCAGCAGCTCGAGACTAGCGGGAGCCGCAGATACGCAGTATTTT.